The 2 T cell receptor beta chains presented below share a single source sample, sequenced in a study of cytomegalovirus exposure and HLA in healthy donors. Primers for the PCR totalled 60 Vbeta and 13 Jbeta. TCRdb's table, derived via immunoSEQ multiplex PCR, lists solely in-frame clones and lacks some. The table includes approximately 99,000 clones, 81% detected once. Sequenced sample: PBMCs. These receptors all come from a man aged 35-49 years in good health and CMV-seropositive.

The chain is built from TRBV7-8 and TRBJ2-2; TRBD2 might be the D (6 bases). Deletions cut 7 bases from V and 0 bases from J, with 15 bases between. The germline V gene has CDR1 SGHVS and CDR2 FQNEAQ. There are 16 residues in the CDR3. CDR3 nucleotides: TGTGCCAGCATATCTCGCGTAGCGGCGAACACCGGGGAGCTGTTTTTT. It encodes CASISRVAANTGELFF.

Only a few counts were recorded for this clone. The chain joins TRBV14 to TRBJ1-2; D ambiguous. CDR1 and CDR2 from the germline V gene are SGHDN and FVKESK. V dropped 1 base and J dropped 8 bases, with 20 bases sitting between them. The CDR3 consists of 16 residues. The CDR3 region is CASSQVRGLDLGGYTF. In nucleotides, the CDR3 is TGTGCCAGCAGCCAAGTCCGCGGACTTGACTTAGGGGGCTACACCTTC.